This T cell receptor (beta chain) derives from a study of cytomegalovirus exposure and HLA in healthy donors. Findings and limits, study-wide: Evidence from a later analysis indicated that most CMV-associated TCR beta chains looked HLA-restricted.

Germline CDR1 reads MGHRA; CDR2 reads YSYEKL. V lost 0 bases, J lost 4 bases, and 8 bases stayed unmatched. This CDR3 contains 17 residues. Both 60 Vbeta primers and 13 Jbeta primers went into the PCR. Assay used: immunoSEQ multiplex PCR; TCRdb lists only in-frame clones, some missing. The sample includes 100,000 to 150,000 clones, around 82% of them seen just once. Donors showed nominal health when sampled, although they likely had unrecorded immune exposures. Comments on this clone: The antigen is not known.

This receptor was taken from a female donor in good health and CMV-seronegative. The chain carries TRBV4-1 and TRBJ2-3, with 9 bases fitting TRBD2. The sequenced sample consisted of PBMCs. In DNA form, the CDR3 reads TGCGCCAGCAGCCAAGATCGGGATAGCGGGGGCGCAGATACGCAGTATTTT. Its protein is CASSQDRDSGGADTQYF.